This T cell receptor (beta chain) appears in the sequencing data of a study of CD8 T cells in Susac syndrome. The germline V gene has CDR1 SGHRS and CDR2 YFSETQ. V shed 0 bases and J shed 0 bases, with 9 bases lying between them. The CDR3 sequence is 15 residues long. Random hexamers served to reverse transcribe about 0.45 to 1 ug RNA. TCRdb re-derived calls from the immunoSEQ multiplex PCR reads in MiXCR, one entry per CDR3 protein. The profile shows about 85,000 distinct CDR3 sequences, around 94% of them singletons. Sequencing used CD8+ T cells from PBMCs. The receptor was isolated from a human donor in good health. The chain recombines TRBV5-1 with TRBJ1-1; D call uncertain. The CDR3 spells CASSLVSVLNTEAFF. The CDR3 DNA follows: TGCGCCAGCAGCTTGGTGTCCGTTTTGAACACTGAAGCTTTCTTT.